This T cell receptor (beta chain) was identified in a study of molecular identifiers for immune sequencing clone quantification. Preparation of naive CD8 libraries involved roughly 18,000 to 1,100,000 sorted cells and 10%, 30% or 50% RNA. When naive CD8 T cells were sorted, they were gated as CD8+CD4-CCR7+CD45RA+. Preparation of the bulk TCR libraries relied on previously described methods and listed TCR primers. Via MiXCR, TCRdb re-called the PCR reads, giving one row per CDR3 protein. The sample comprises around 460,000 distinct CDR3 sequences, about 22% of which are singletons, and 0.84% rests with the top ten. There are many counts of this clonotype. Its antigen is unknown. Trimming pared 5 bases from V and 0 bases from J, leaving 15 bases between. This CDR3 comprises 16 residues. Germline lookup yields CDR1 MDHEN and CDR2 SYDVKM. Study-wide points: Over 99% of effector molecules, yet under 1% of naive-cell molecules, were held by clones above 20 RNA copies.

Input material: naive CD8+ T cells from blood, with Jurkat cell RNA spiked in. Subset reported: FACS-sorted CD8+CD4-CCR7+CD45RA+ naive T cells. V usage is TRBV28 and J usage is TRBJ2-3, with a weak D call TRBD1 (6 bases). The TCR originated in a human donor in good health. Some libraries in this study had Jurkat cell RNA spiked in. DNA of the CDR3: TGTGCCAGCAGTCTCGACAGGAGAGCTAGCACAGATACGCAGTATTTT. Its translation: CASSLDRRASTDTQYF.